Listed below are T cell receptor beta chains from one sample, sequenced in a study of blood T cell repertoires in COVID-19. Only in-frame clones appear in the TCRdb table, and some are missing; sequencing was by immunoSEQ multiplex PCR. The data show 100,000 to 150,000 clones, nearly 90% seen once. Material: peripheral blood. These receptors came from a woman aged 80 or older with acute or convalescent COVID-19. CDR3s include the opening cysteine and the closing phenylalanine or tryptophan. D genes are given only for firm matches. Clone size, where shown, is once, few, many, or a class for clones that have expanded.

CDR3aa,CDR3nt,j_gene,abundance,v_gene,len,d_gene
CASRSGQGVYSPLHF,TGCGCCAGCAGGAGTGGACAGGGAGTTTATTCACCCCTCCACTTT,TRBJ1-6,once,TRBV5-1,15,TRBD1
CASSLRSGGSHNEQFF,TGTGCCAGCAGCTTAAGAAGCGGGGGGAGTCACAATGAGCAGTTCTTC,TRBJ2-1,NA,TRBV7-2,16,TRBD2
CASSSSTGDQETQYF,TGCGCCAGCAGCTCGTCGACCGGGGACCAAGAGACCCAGTACTTC,TRBJ2-5,NA,TRBV5-1,15,NA
CATSRDLTAEAFF,TGTGCCACCAGCAGAGATCTGACAGCTGAAGCTTTCTTT,TRBJ1-1,NA,TRBV15,13,NA
CASSSTGSGNTIYF,TGTGCCAGTAGTAGTACAGGGAGCGGAAACACCATATATTTT,TRBJ1-3,few,TRBV19,14,NA
CACGRGGSYNEQFF,TGTGCCTGTGGCCGGGGGGGCTCCTACAATGAGCAGTTCTTC,TRBJ2-1,NA,TRBV13,14,TRBD2
CASSLGSTSGRETGELFF,TGCGCCAGCAGCTTGGGCTCTACTAGCGGGAGAGAGACCGGGGAGCTGTTTTTT,TRBJ2-2,once,TRBV5-1,18,TRBD2
CASSLTPSGAYEQYF,TGTGCCAGCAGCTTAACGCCTAGCGGGGCCTACGAGCAGTACTTC,TRBJ2-7,NA,TRBV7-6,15,TRBD2
CASSPVVGYEQYF,TGTGCCAGCAGCCCCGTGGTCGGGTACGAGCAGTACTTC,TRBJ2-7,NA,TRBV3-1/TRBV3-2,13,NA
CAIMRVLGSPLHF,TGTGCCATCATGCGGGTCCTCGGTTCACCCCTCCACTTT,TRBJ1-6,NA,TRBV10-3,13,NA
CASSNQGRAEAFF,TGTGCCAGTAGTAACCAGGGGCGGGCTGAAGCTTTCTTT,TRBJ1-1,NA,TRBV19,13,NA
CASSEGSGGPAYEQYF,TGTGCCAGCAGCGAAGGTAGCGGGGGACCCGCCTACGAGCAGTACTTC,TRBJ2-7,NA,TRBV9,16,TRBD2
CSVLVPGQGSGFF,TGCAGCGTCCTCGTCCCGGGACAGGGGTCGGGATTCTTC,TRBJ2-1,NA,TRBV29-1,13,TRBD1
CASSLEAGGWDNQPQHF,TGTGCCAGCAGCTTAGAGGCAGGGGGCTGGGACAATCAGCCCCAGCATTTT,TRBJ1-5,once,TRBV7-6,17,TRBD1
CASSPRQSTYNSPLHF,TGCGCCAGCAGCCCACGACAGAGTACCTATAATTCACCCCTCCACTTT,TRBJ1-6,few,TRBV4-1,16,NA
CASSLDQTGVGSPLHF,TGCGCCAGCAGCTTGGACCAAACAGGGGTAGGGTCACCCCTCCACTTT,TRBJ1-6,NA,TRBV5-1,16,TRBD1
CASSIESGTGKIQRDQPQHF,TGTGCCAGTAGTATAGAGTCTGGGACAGGGAAAATACAAAGAGATCAGCCCCAGCATTTT,TRBJ1-5,NA,TRBV19,20,TRBD1
CASSLKTGVEQYF,TGTGCCAGCAGCCTAAAGACAGGGGTCGAGCAGTACTTC,TRBJ2-7,NA,TRBV27,13,TRBD1
CASSSPGVATEAFF,TGTGCCAGCAGTTCCCCGGGGGTGGCCACTGAAGCTTTCTTT,TRBJ1-1,NA,TRBV27,14,NA
CASSQIRTDYGYTF,TGTGCCAGCAGCCAAATTCGGACAGACTATGGCTACACCTTC,TRBJ1-2,NA,TRBV11-2,14,NA
CASSRQGGGKYNEQFF,TGCGCCAGCAGCCGCCAAGGAGGGGGCAAATACAATGAGCAGTTCTTC,TRBJ2-1,NA,TRBV5-1,16,NA
CASSLGQGSSAQHF,TGCGCCAGCAGCTTGGGGCAGGGTTCCTCGGCCCAGCATTTT,TRBJ1-5,NA,TRBV5-1,14,NA
CASGLDPGTLHF,TGTGCTAGTGGTTTGGACCCGGGTACCCTCCACTTT,TRBJ1-6,NA,TRBV12-5,12,NA
CARSLVRTILSNQPQHF,TGTGCCAGAAGCTTAGTCAGAACGATCCTTAGCAATCAGCCCCAGCATTTT,TRBJ1-5,NA,TRBV7-5,17,NA
CASSLEGQASYNSPLHF,TGTGCCAGCAGCTTGGAGGGACAGGCCTCCTATAATTCACCCCTCCACTTT,TRBJ1-6,NA,TRBV5-5,17,TRBD1
CASSTGQASSYNEQFF,TGTGCCAGTAGTACGGGACAGGCGAGCTCCTACAATGAGCAGTTCTTC,TRBJ2-1,NA,TRBV19,16,TRBD1
CAGTDGGASYGYTF,TGTGCCGGCACCGATGGGGGCGCGAGCTATGGCTACACCTTC,TRBJ1-2,NA,TRBV7-2,14,NA
CASSLVAYRGQSGYTF,TGTGCCAGCAGCTTAGTGGCGTACAGGGGGCAAAGTGGCTACACCTTC,TRBJ1-2,NA,TRBV7-8,16,TRBD1
CASSLGAGHGYTF,TGTGCCAGCAGTTTAGGGGCAGGTCACGGCTACACCTTC,TRBJ1-2,NA,TRBV12-3/TRBV12-4,13,NA
CASSQSRVAPTSTDTQYF,TGTGCCAGCAGCCAGTCCAGGGTGGCACCTACTAGCACAGATACGCAGTATTTT,TRBJ2-3,NA,TRBV3-1/TRBV3-2,18,NA
CASSRDRGSYEQYF,TGTGCCAGCAGCCGGGACAGGGGGAGCTACGAGCAGTACTTC,TRBJ2-7,NA,TRBV3-1/TRBV3-2,14,TRBD1
CASSRVAASTDTQYF,TGTGCCAGCAGCCGAGTAGCGGCTAGCACAGATACGCAGTATTTT,TRBJ2-3,NA,TRBV7-8,15,NA
CASSSEGALNSPLHF,TGTGCCAGCAGCTCCGAAGGGGCTCTGAATTCACCCCTCCACTTT,TRBJ1-6,NA,TRBV7-9,15,NA
CASSPRTGMNTEAFF,TGTGCCAGCTCACCTAGGACGGGGATGAACACTGAAGCTTTCTTT,TRBJ1-1,few,TRBV18,15,NA
CASSTTGGLNQPQHF,TGCGCCAGCAGTACCACAGGTGGTCTCAATCAGCCCCAGCATTTT,TRBJ1-5,NA,TRBV4-1,15,NA
CASSSGGSGANVLTF,TGTGCCAGCAGCTCAGGGGGATCTGGGGCCAACGTCCTGACTTTC,TRBJ2-6,once,TRBV7-6,15,TRBD1
CASSPSGKGETQYF,TGTGCCAGCAGCCCTAGCGGGAAGGGAGAGACCCAGTACTTC,TRBJ2-5,NA,TRBV11-3,14,TRBD2
CASNPSSAGLNTEAFF,TGTGCCAGCAACCCTTCGTCAGCGGGCTTGAACACTGAAGCTTTCTTT,TRBJ1-1,once,TRBV7-6,16,NA
CASSIGRSAGAWNEQFF,TGTGCCAGTAGTATAGGTCGATCAGCGGGAGCGTGGAATGAGCAGTTCTTC,TRBJ2-1,NA,TRBV19,17,TRBD2
CAISTGPRETQYF,TGTGCCATCAGTACGGGTCCTAGAGAGACCCAGTACTTC,TRBJ2-5,NA,TRBV10-3,13,NA
CASSIQGLRELFF,TGTGCCAGCAGCATACAGGGGTTGAGGGAGCTGTTTTTT,TRBJ2-2,NA,TRBV7-2,13,TRBD1
CASSTGLAGGRTQYF,TGTGCCAGCAGCACGGGACTAGCGGGAGGTAGGACCCAGTACTTC,TRBJ2-5,NA,TRBV7-2,15,TRBD2
CASSQDWTGVYGYTF,TGTGCCAGCAGCCAAGACTGGACAGGGGTCTATGGCTACACCTTC,TRBJ1-2,NA,TRBV4-2,15,TRBD1
CASGRGGSSGNTIYF,TGTGCTAGTGGCCGAGGGGGAAGCTCTGGAAACACCATATATTTT,TRBJ1-3,NA,TRBV12-5,15,NA
CASSLQGPRQPQHF,TGTGCCAGCAGTTTGCAGGGGCCCAGGCAGCCCCAGCATTTT,TRBJ1-5,few,TRBV28,14,NA
CASRTSGGANTGELFF,TGTGCCAGCAGGACTAGCGGGGGGGCTAACACCGGGGAGCTGTTTTTT,TRBJ2-2,once,TRBV5-4,16,TRBD2
CASSLTGQVNYGYTF,TGTGCCAGCAGCCTAACGGGACAGGTGAACTATGGCTACACCTTC,TRBJ1-2,once,TRBV11-2,15,TRBD1
CASSSDGRYQPQHF,TGTGCCAGCAGCTCCGACGGGAGGTATCAGCCCCAGCATTTT,TRBJ1-5,NA,TRBV11-2,14,NA
CATSRTGYGELFF,TGTGCCACCAGCAGGACAGGATACGGGGAGCTGTTTTTT,TRBJ2-2,NA,TRBV15,13,NA
CASSYIRTKTEAFF,TGTGCCAGCAGCTATATCAGGACAAAGACTGAAGCTTTCTTT,TRBJ1-1,NA,TRBV7-2,14,NA
CASSRGQAVRSYTF,TGTGCCAGTAGTAGAGGACAGGCAGTCAGAAGCTACACCTTC,TRBJ1-2,NA,TRBV19,14,TRBD1
CASSLAGGVTEAFF,TGTGCCAGCAGCTTGGCGGGGGGGGTAACTGAAGCTTTCTTT,TRBJ1-1,NA,TRBV5-4,14,NA
CASSAPGGVYGYTF,TGTGCCAGCAGCGCCCCGGGGGGGGTCTATGGCTACACCTTC,TRBJ1-2,NA,TRBV6-5,14,NA
CSVRQGAGDTQYF,TGCAGCGTGAGACAGGGGGCGGGGGATACGCAGTATTTT,TRBJ2-3,NA,TRBV29-1,13,TRBD1
CASSLAGNQPQHF,TGTGCCAGCAGCTTAGCAGGGAATCAGCCCCAGCATTTT,TRBJ1-5,NA,TRBV5-6,13,NA
CASSQVVQQETQYF,TGTGCCAGCAGCCAAGTGGTTCAGCAAGAGACCCAGTACTTC,TRBJ2-5,NA,TRBV3-1/TRBV3-2,14,NA